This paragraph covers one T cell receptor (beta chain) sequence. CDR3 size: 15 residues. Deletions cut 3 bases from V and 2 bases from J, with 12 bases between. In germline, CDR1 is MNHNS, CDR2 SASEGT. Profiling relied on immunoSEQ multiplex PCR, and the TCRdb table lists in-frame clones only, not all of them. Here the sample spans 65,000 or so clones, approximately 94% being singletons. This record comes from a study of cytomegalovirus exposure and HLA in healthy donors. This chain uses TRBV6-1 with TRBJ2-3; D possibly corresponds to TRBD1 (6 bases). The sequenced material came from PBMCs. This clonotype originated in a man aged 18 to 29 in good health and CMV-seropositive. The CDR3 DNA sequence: TGTGCCAGCAGTGAGGGACACAAGGACACAGATACGCAGTATTTT. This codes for CASSEGHKDTDTQYF.